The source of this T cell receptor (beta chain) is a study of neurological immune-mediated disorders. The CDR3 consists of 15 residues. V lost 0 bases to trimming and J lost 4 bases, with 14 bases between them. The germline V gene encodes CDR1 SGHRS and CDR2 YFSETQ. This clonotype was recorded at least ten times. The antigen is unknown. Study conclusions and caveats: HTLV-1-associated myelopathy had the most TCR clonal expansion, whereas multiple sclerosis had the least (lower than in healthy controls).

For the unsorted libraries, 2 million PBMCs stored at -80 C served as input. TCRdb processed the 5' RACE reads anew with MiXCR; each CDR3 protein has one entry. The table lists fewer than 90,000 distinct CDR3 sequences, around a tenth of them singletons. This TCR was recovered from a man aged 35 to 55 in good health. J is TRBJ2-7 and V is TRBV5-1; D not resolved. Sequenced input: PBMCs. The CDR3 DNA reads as TGCGCCAGCAGCTTGGAAGGAACTTACTTATACGAGCAGTACTTC. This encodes CASSLEGTYLYEQYF.